This is a list of T cell receptor beta chains from one sample in a study of blood T cell repertoires in COVID-19. Sequenced by immunoSEQ multiplex PCR; TCRdb stores in-frame clones only, minus some. Among over 45,000 clones listed, 65% to 85% were seen once. The source material was peripheral blood. These TCRs come from a human donor in a cohort sampled during active COVID-19. Both conserved end residues are trimmed from each CDR3. Fields, in order: J gene, V gene, CDR3 protein.

j_call: TRBJ1-1; v_call: TRBV14; cdr3_aa: ASSQEGGGGAF
j_call: TRBJ2-5; v_call: TRBV6-5; cdr3_aa: ASRKQGAFETQY
j_call: TRBJ1-1; v_call: TRBV3-1/TRBV3-2; cdr3_aa: ASSQLTGEAF
j_call: TRBJ1-2; v_call: TRBV20-1; cdr3_aa: SASQQGFGGYT
j_call: TRBJ1-4; v_call: TRBV5-6; cdr3_aa: ASSFLQGTTNEKLF
j_call: TRBJ2-7; v_call: TRBV10-1; cdr3_aa: ASSPKTGSIGQY
j_call: TRBJ2-7; v_call: TRBV19; cdr3_aa: ASSRTGGNYEQY
j_call: TRBJ2-3; v_call: TRBV24-1; cdr3_aa: ATSVQGGDTQY
j_call: TRBJ2-7; v_call: TRBV5-5; cdr3_aa: ASSFPDSRYEQY
j_call: TRBJ1-2; v_call: TRBV5-6; cdr3_aa: ASSLTGYWSSNYGYT
j_call: TRBJ1-6; v_call: TRBV27; cdr3_aa: ASRPDRARSYNSPLH
j_call: TRBJ1-1; v_call: TRBV5-1; cdr3_aa: ASSLELRGNTEAF
j_call: TRBJ2-7; v_call: TRBV4-1; cdr3_aa: ASSQQQGAVWYEQY
j_call: TRBJ2-7; v_call: TRBV2; cdr3_aa: ASRQTSGGYEQY
j_call: TRBJ2-6; v_call: TRBV24-1; cdr3_aa: ATGGGTGQTGANVLT
j_call: TRBJ2-1; v_call: TRBV11-2; cdr3_aa: ASSFRLAGGPNEQF
j_call: TRBJ2-3; v_call: TRBV5-1; cdr3_aa: ASRRGTDTQY
j_call: TRBJ1-2; v_call: TRBV10-2; cdr3_aa: ASGEGLAGYT
j_call: TRBJ2-7; v_call: TRBV10-3; cdr3_aa: AISATGTVYEQY
j_call: TRBJ2-3; v_call: TRBV6-6; cdr3_aa: ASRSGGAETDTQY
j_call: TRBJ1-1; v_call: TRBV19; cdr3_aa: ATLPGQGATEAF
j_call: TRBJ1-4; v_call: TRBV10-2; cdr3_aa: ASSEDRNNEKLF
j_call: TRBJ1-2; v_call: TRBV30; cdr3_aa: AWSVLQGPTDGYT
j_call: TRBJ2-5; v_call: TRBV7-7; cdr3_aa: ASSLQGSETQY